This is a list of T cell receptor beta chains from one sample in a study of T-cell memory formation after mild COVID-19. TCRdb reprocessed the 5' RACE reads with MiXCR, giving one entry per CDR3 protein. Here the sample spans hundreds of thousands of distinct CDR3 sequences, approximately 22% being singletons. Sequencing was done on a sample of PBMCs or a T cell subset sorted from them (not recorded which). These receptors were taken from a man aged 18 to 35 who had mild COVID-19 (a few samples of this study predate the infection). Cell type and time point are not known. CDR3s include the opening cysteine and the closing phenylalanine or tryptophan. The D gene is left open where the match is weak. Size values are once, few and many counts, or a class for expanded clones, and some rows have none.

TRBJ2-3,TRBV7-2,.,few,CASSLSRATDTQYF,TGTGCCAGCAGCTTATCTCGGGCCACAGATACGCAGTATTTT
TRBJ1-1,TRBV29-1,.,.,CSVDLESTEAFF,TGCAGCGTTGATCTCGAGAGCACTGAAGCTTTCTTT
TRBJ2-2,TRBV7-8,.,.,CASRAIDPNTGELFF,TGTGCCAGCAGGGCTATAGACCCCAACACCGGGGAGCTGTTTTTT
TRBJ1-2,TRBV15,.,few,CATSRGGQRINYGYTF,TGTGCCACCAGCAGAGGAGGACAGCGCATTAACTATGGCTACACCTTC
TRBJ2-3,TRBV5-1,TRBD2,few,CASSLGSGGRPDTQYF,TGCGCCAGCAGCTTGGGTAGCGGGGGGCGGCCAGATACGCAGTATTTT
TRBJ2-5,TRBV7-9,.,.,CASSLIRGREPYETQYF,TGTGCCAGCAGTCTCATTCGGGGGCGCGAGCCCTACGAGACCCAGTACTTC
TRBJ2-3,TRBV4-3,.,.,CASSHSGESDTQYF,TGCGCCAGCAGCCATAGCGGAGAGTCAGATACGCAGTATTTT
TRBJ2-2,TRBV6-2/TRBV6-3,.,few,CASSLWGSTTGELFF,TGTGCCAGCAGTCTCTGGGGATCTACCACCGGGGAGCTGTTTTTT
TRBJ1-4,TRBV20-1,.,.,CSARRVGEKLFF,TGCAGTGCTAGACGTGTCGGTGAAAAACTGTTTTTT
TRBJ2-3,TRBV5-1,.,few,CASSWTPQGTDTQYF,TGCGCCAGCAGCTGGACCCCCCAGGGAACAGATACGCAGTATTTT
TRBJ2-2,TRBV12-3/TRBV12-4,.,few,CASENTGELFF,TGTGCCAGCGAAAACACCGGGGAGCTGTTTTTT
TRBJ1-6,TRBV5-1,TRBD1,.,CASSGTDVNSPLHF,TGCGCCAGCAGCGGGACAGACGTTAATTCACCCCTCCACTTT
TRBJ2-3,TRBV20-1,TRBD1,.,CSASQDRGRPTDTQYF,TGCAGTGCTTCCCAGGACAGGGGGCGGCCCACAGATACGCAGTATTTT
TRBJ1-2,TRBV5-1,TRBD1,.,CASSFRDSDSLYGYTF,TGCGCCAGCAGCTTCCGGGACAGTGACTCCCTCTATGGCTACACCTTC
TRBJ2-3,TRBV5-5,TRBD1,.,CASSLAGGLGVLPTDTQYF,TGTGCCAGCAGCTTGGCAGGGGGTTTAGGGGTCCTGCCCACAGATACGCAGTATTTT
TRBJ2-1,TRBV4-3,.,many,CASSQGGVSNEQFF,TGCGCCAGCAGCCAAGGGGGTGTCTCCAATGAGCAGTTCTTC
TRBJ2-3,TRBV4-3,TRBD2,.,CASSQDGTSGTDTQYF,TGCGCCAGCAGCCAAGATGGGACTAGCGGCACAGATACGCAGTATTTT
TRBJ1-1,TRBV4-1,.,few,CASSRGAGEKGEAFF,TGCGCCAGCAGCCGGGGGGCAGGGGAGAAGGGTGAAGCTTTCTTT
TRBJ2-2,TRBV7-2,.,few,CATAAGSYTGELFF,TGTGCCACCGCGGCAGGGTCCTACACCGGGGAGCTGTTTTTT
TRBJ2-3,TRBV13,.,.,CASSHTGGVTDTQYF,TGTGCCAGCAGCCACACCGGCGGGGTTACAGATACGCAGTATTTT
TRBJ2-5,TRBV7-9,.,.,CASSFGGGGPWKTQYF,TGTGCCAGCAGCTTCGGAGGTGGGGGCCCGTGGAAGACCCAGTACTTC
TRBJ2-3,TRBV4-1,.,.,CASSQGGYQDTQYF,TGCGCCAGCAGCCAAGGAGGGTATCAAGATACGCAGTATTTT
TRBJ1-1,TRBV29-1,.,few,CSVEDREAFF,TGCAGCGTTGAAGATCGGGAAGCTTTCTTT
TRBJ2-1,TRBV4-3,TRBD1,.,CASSRGQGAYNEQFF,TGCGCCAGCAGCCGCGGACAGGGAGCCTACAATGAGCAGTTCTTC
TRBJ1-5,TRBV5-1,.,few,CASSEQGHLGQPQHF,TGCGCCAGCAGCGAACAGGGACATTTAGGACAGCCCCAGCATTTT
TRBJ2-4,TRBV5-1,TRBD1,.,CASTYQQGDIQYF,TGCGCCAGCACCTACCAGCAGGGGGACATTCAGTACTTC
TRBJ1-5,TRBV12-3/TRBV12-4,.,many,CASSLPGGNQPQHF,TGTGCCAGCAGTTTACCGGGGGGGAATCAGCCCCAGCATTTT
TRBJ1-2,TRBV4-1,.,.,CASSQDRAGRGSYGYTF,TGCGCCAGCAGCCAAGATCGGGCGGGCAGGGGATCCTATGGCTACACCTTC
TRBJ1-2,TRBV4-1,.,.,CASSQDGQNYGYTF,TGCGCCAGCAGCCAAGATGGACAGAACTATGGCTACACCTTC
TRBJ2-3,TRBV10-1,TRBD1,.,CASSDVGDRDPDTQYF,TGCGCCAGCAGTGACGTGGGGGACAGGGATCCCGATACGCAGTATTTT
TRBJ2-5,TRBV10-3,TRBD2,once,CAISESRSGGNYNDETQYF,TGTGCCATCAGTGAGTCGAGGTCGGGGGGGAACTATAACGACGAGACCCAGTACTTC
TRBJ2-1,TRBV5-1,.,.,CASTEGGQQYNEQFF,TGCGCCAGTACTGAGGGGGGACAGCAGTACAATGAGCAGTTCTTC
TRBJ1-2,TRBV27,.,few,CASTPDRVNYGYTF,TGTGCCAGCACCCCAGATCGCGTGAACTATGGCTACACCTTC
TRBJ1-2,TRBV5-1,.,.,CASSLTAANSYTF,TGCGCCAGCAGCTTGACGGCCGCTAACAGCTACACCTTC
TRBJ1-1,TRBV7-8,.,few,CASSLSQTEAFF,TGTGCCAGCAGCTTATCTCAAACTGAAGCTTTCTTT
TRBJ1-1,TRBV5-1,.,many,CASRVSGTNLEAFF,TGCGCCAGCAGAGTCTCCGGGACAAACCTTGAAGCTTTCTTT
TRBJ1-5,TRBV28,.,.,CASTGDHQPQHF,TGTGCCAGCACCGGGGATCATCAGCCCCAGCATTTT
TRBJ2-7,TRBV5-1,.,many,CASRVQGTNEQYF,TGCGCCAGCAGAGTACAGGGTACGAACGAGCAGTACTTC
TRBJ2-5,TRBV10-3,TRBD1,few,CAIRTGTGNSGTQYF,TGTGCCATCAGAACCGGGACAGGGAATAGTGGGACCCAGTACTTC
TRBJ2-5,TRBV5-4,TRBD1,.,CASSLGQKEETQYF,TGTGCCAGCAGCCTGGGACAGAAAGAAGAGACCCAGTACTTC
TRBJ2-7,TRBV7-9,TRBD1,.,CASSSTGTGPYEQYF,TGTGCCAGCAGCTCGACCGGGACAGGGCCCTACGAGCAGTACTTC
TRBJ1-2,TRBV7-9,.,.,CASSLGGSLNYGYTF,TGTGCCAGCAGCTTAGGAGGCAGTCTAAACTATGGCTACACCTTC
TRBJ2-3,TRBV7-9,TRBD1,many,CASSFDRGSTDTQYF,TGTGCCAGCAGCTTCGACAGGGGAAGCACAGATACGCAGTATTTT
TRBJ2-5,TRBV7-2,TRBD1,.,CASSPRTGPWGYF,TGTGCCAGCAGCCCCCGGACAGGACCTTGGGGCTACTTC
TRBJ2-5,TRBV12-3/TRBV12-4,TRBD1,.,CASSLSGGMETQYF,TGTGCCAGCAGTTTGTCAGGGGGAATGGAGACCCAGTACTTC
TRBJ2-3,TRBV4-3,.,.,CASSQEPSRTQYF,TGCGCCAGCAGCCAAGAACCGTCTCGTACGCAGTATTTT
TRBJ2-2,TRBV25-1,TRBD2,few,CASSEATSGGTGELFF,TGTGCCAGCAGTGAGGCGACTAGCGGTGGCACCGGGGAGCTGTTTTTT
TRBJ1-5,TRBV2,TRBD1,few,CASEDRFNQPQHF,TGTGCCAGCGAGGACAGGTTCAATCAGCCCCAGCATTTT
TRBJ2-2,TRBV6-2/TRBV6-3,.,.,CASSYLPGWRELFF,TGTGCCAGCAGTTACCTACCAGGGTGGCGGGAGCTGTTTTTT
TRBJ1-4,TRBV20-1,.,.,CSASAWGVGNEKLFF,TGCAGTGCTAGCGCTTGGGGGGTAGGGAATGAAAAACTGTTTTTT
TRBJ1-2,TRBV2,.,few,CASSEQGYYGYTF,TGTGCCAGCAGTGAGCAGGGGTACTATGGCTACACCTTC
TRBJ2-3,TRBV6-5,TRBD2,many,CASSRTSGGAGDTQYF,TGTGCCAGCAGTAGGACTAGCGGGGGGGCCGGAGATACGCAGTATTTT
TRBJ2-5,TRBV7-2,TRBD2,few,CASSAGVQETQYF,TGTGCCAGCAGTGCGGGGGTACAAGAGACCCAGTACTTC
TRBJ2-4,TRBV7-2,.,few,CASSSRATRFQYF,TGTGCCAGCAGCTCAAGGGCCACAAGGTTTCAGTACTTC
TRBJ2-2,TRBV24-1,.,few,CATSDPTGPTGELFF,TGTGCCACCAGTGACCCGACGGGACCCACCGGGGAGCTGTTTTTT
TRBJ2-5,TRBV6-6,TRBD1,.,CASSSPPGTVQETQYF,TGTGCCAGCAGTTCTCCCCCCGGGACAGTCCAAGAGACCCAGTACTTC
TRBJ1-2,TRBV5-1,TRBD1,few,CASSFGTGDYGYTF,TGCGCCAGCAGCTTCGGGACAGGGGATTATGGCTACACCTTC
TRBJ2-7,TRBV20-1,TRBD1,.,CSARARDRTYEQYF,TGCAGTGCTAGGGCCCGGGACAGGACCTACGAGCAGTACTTC